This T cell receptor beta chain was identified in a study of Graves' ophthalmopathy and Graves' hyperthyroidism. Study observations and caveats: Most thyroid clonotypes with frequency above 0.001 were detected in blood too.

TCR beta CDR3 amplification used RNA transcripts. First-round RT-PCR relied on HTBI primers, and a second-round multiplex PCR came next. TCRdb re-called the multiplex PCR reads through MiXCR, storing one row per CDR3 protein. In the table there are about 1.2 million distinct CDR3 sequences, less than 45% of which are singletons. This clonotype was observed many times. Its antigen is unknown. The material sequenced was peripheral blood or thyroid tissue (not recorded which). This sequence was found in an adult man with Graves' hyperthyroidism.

The CDR3 loop reads CASSQRDRVSEAFF. CDR3 sequence (DNA): TGCGCCAGCAGCCAGAGGGACAGGGTATCAGAAGCTTTCTTT. J is TRBJ1-1 and V is TRBV4-3; TRBD1 matches at 9 bases. This CDR3 has 14 amino acids. Looked up from germline, CDR1 is LGHNA and CDR2 is YSLEER. J lost 8 bases, V lost 3 bases, and 7 bases had no gene match.